This T cell receptor beta chain was recorded in a study of cytomegalovirus exposure and HLA in healthy donors. General study findings and limits: Three chains linked to CMV were shown in vitro to be specific for CMV antigens.

Primers included in the PCR were 60 Vbeta and 13 Jbeta primers. Repertoires were generated with immunoSEQ multiplex PCR, while TCRdb's copy carries only in-frame clones and drops some. Of about 130,000 clones in the sample, roughly 85% were seen once. As for this clone: As yet, its antigen is unknown.

Germline loops: CDR1 PRHDT, CDR2 FYEKMQ (reference sequence). This CDR3 is built from 14 residues. The V gene end was trimmed by 5 bases and the J gene end by 2 bases; junction bases not matched to a gene: 6. This chain joins TRBV13 and TRBJ2-7; 7 nucleotides line up with TRBD1. The receptor comes from a man aged 18-30 years in good health and CMV-seropositive. The sample comprised PBMCs. CDR3: CASSPRQGTYEQYF. The CDR3 bases are TGTGCCAGCAGCCCCCGACAGGGAACCTACGAGCAGTACTTC.